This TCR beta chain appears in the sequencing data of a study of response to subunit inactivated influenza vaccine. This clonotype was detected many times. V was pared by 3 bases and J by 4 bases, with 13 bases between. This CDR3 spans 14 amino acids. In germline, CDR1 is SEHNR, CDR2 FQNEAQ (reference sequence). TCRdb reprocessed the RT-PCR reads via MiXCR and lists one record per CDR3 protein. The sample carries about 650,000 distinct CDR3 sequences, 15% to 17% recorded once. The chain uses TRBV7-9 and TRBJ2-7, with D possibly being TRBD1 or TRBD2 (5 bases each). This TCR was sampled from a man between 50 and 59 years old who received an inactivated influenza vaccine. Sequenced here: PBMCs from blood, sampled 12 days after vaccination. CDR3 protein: CASSFGGRAYEQYF. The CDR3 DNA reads TGTGCCAGCAGCTTCGGAGGCAGGGCGTACGAGCAGTACTTC.